One and the same sample provided the 20 T cell receptor beta chains below, sequenced in a study of blood T cell repertoires in COVID-19. Libraries were prepared by immunoSEQ multiplex PCR; TCRdb keeps only in-frame clonotypes and omits some of them. Of 200,000 to 300,000 clones in the sample, roughly 84% were seen once. Sequences were obtained from peripheral blood. The receptor set was obtained from a man between 60 and 70 years old with acute or convalescent COVID-19.

V usage is TRBV18 and J usage is TRBJ1-5; no clear D gene. The CDR3 is 14 amino acids. Between the trimmed V and J ends, which lost 6 bases and 0 bases, there was a span of 9 bases. Germline-derived CDR1 and CDR2 are KGHSH and LQKENI. CDR3 region: CASSPSGSNQPQHF. The CDR3 DNA is TGTGCCAGCTCCCCCTCGGGTAGCAATCAGCCCCAGCATTTT.

This clone came up a few times. The chain carries TRBV27 and TRBJ2-7, with D possibly TRBD2 on 6 matching bases. Germline lookup yields CDR1 MNHEY and CDR2 SMNVEV (reference sequence). V was cut by 6 bases and J by 2 bases, with 11 bases left in between. The CDR3 covers 13 residues. The CDR3: CASRRDGAYEQYF. In DNA, the CDR3 is TGTGCCAGCAGGCGGGACGGCGCCTACGAGCAGTACTTC.

The chain joins TRBV15 to TRBJ2-1, with 12 bases aligning to TRBD1. CDR1 and CDR2 (germline): LNHNV, YYDKDF (reference sequence). The CDR3 loop spans 14 amino acids. V was pared by 7 bases and J by 10 bases, with 8 bases of the junction left unmatched. The CDR3 DNA follows: TGTGCCACCAAACCGGGACAGGGGGCAAGAGAGCAGTTCTTC. Its translation is CATKPGQGAREQFF.

This rearrangement joins TRBV6-5 to TRBJ2-6; D unclear. Trimming removed 6 bases from V and 0 bases from J, with 9 bases in between. The CDR3 is 15 amino acids. Germline CDR1 and CDR2: MNHEY and SVGAGI. The CDR3 DNA is TGTGCCAGCAGACTTCAGGTCTCTGGGGCCAACGTCCTGACTTTC. As protein: CASRLQVSGANVLTF.

The chain uses TRBV6-6 and TRBJ2-2; 15 nucleotides line up with TRBD2. This CDR3 contains 17 residues. J was trimmed by 6 bases and V by 5 bases; bases with no gene match: 7. Looked up from germline, CDR1 is MNHNY and CDR2 is SVGAGI (reference sequence). CDR3 amino acids: CASSPRTSGGAAGELFF. The CDR3, as DNA: TGTGCCAGCAGTCCCCGGACTAGCGGGGGGGCCGCCGGGGAGCTGTTTTTT.

The chain links TRBV14 to TRBJ2-7; TRBD2 matches at 8 bases. V gave up 1 base and J gave up 4 bases; unmatched junction bases: 6. This CDR3 comprises 15 residues. Germline values: CDR1 SGHDN, CDR2 FVKESK. This CDR3 is CASSQVGTRVYEQYF. Here the CDR3 DNA reads TGTGCCAGCAGCCAAGTTGGGACTAGAGTGTACGAGCAGTACTTC.

This clone was seen a few times. This sequence joins TRBV6-5 and TRBJ1-1; 9 nucleotides agree with TRBD1. The CDR3 length is 15 residues. Germline V gene data show CDR1 as MNHEY and CDR2 as SVGAGI. J was trimmed by 1 base and V by 9 bases; bases with no gene match: 9. The CDR3, as DNA: TGTGCCAGTTTACAGGGGGCGGCTGGGAACACTGAAGCTTTCTTT. Amino acid sequence: CASLQGAAGNTEAFF.

Regarding this clone: A junction end diverges from the germline sequence, so it may reflect a read error. This sequence joins TRBV3-1 (or the pseudogene TRBV3-2) and TRBJ1-4; D gene ambiguous. The CDR3 is made up of 12 amino acids. Germline CDR1 is LGHDT and CDR2 is YNNKEL (reference sequence). CDR3 sequence (DNA): TGTGCCAGCAGCCAAGACGAGGCAGTCCGGATTTTT. It specifies CASSQDEAVRIF.

The chain employs TRBV28 and TRBJ1-1, with unresolved D. The length of the CDR3 is 14 residues. Per the germline V gene, CDR1 is MDHEN and CDR2 is SYDVKM. V dropped 3 bases and J dropped 1 base, with 9 bases sitting between them. DNA of the CDR3: TGTGCCAGCAGTTTGAGCATTCGGAACACTGAAGCTTTCTTT. Translating it yields CASSLSIRNTEAFF. Using reference TRBV28 and TRBJ1-1 for the parts outside the CDR3, the full variable domain is DVKVTQSSRYLVKRTGEKVFLECVQDMDHENMFWYRQDPGLGLRLIYFSYDVKMKEKGDIPEGYSVSREKKERFSLILESASTNQTSMYLCASSLSIRNTEAFFGQGTRLTVV.

The chain employs TRBV7-2 and TRBJ2-7; no reliable D call. This CDR3 spans 12 amino acids. Between the trimmed V and J ends, which lost 5 bases and 2 bases, there was a span of 7 bases. CDR1 and CDR2 (germline): SGHTA, FQGNSA. In DNA, the CDR3 is TGTGCCAGCAGCCCGAGCCCCTACGAGCAGTACTTC. The encoded protein is CASSPSPYEQYF.

This chain connects TRBV2 to TRBJ1-5, with 7 bases matching TRBD1. With V trimmed by 5 bases and J by 3 bases, 10 bases remained unmatched. The CDR3 totals 16 residues. Germline CDR1 SNHLY, CDR2 FYNNEI. The CDR3 bases are TGTGCCAGCAGTTTCAGGGCAGGGGGGTCCAATCAGCCCCAGCATTTT. As protein: CASSFRAGGSNQPQHF.

This chain connects TRBV6-5 to TRBJ1-3, with D uncertain. The germline gives CDR1 MNHEY, CDR2 SVGAGI. V was pared by 7 bases and J by 0 bases, with 10 bases between. This CDR3 contains 14 residues. Here the CDR3 reads CASNSAGSGNTIYF. The DNA for the CDR3 is TGTGCCAGCAATTCCGCCGGCTCTGGAAACACCATATATTTT.

The sample holds a few counts of this clone. J is TRBJ1-2 and V is TRBV19, with 7 nucleotides matching TRBD1. This CDR3 comprises 14 residues. The trim removed 4 bases at V and 4 bases at J, leaving 6 bases unmatched. The germline CDR1 and CDR2 sequences are LNHDA and SQIVND (reference sequence). Here the CDR3 reads CASSTSGGSYGYTF. CDR3 bases: TGTGCCAGTAGTACCTCAGGGGGATCCTATGGCTACACCTTC.

The rearrangement uses TRBV6-5 and TRBJ1-6; no clear D gene. The CDR3 length is 15 residues. Germline V CDR1 and CDR2: MNHEY, SVGAGI. Between the trimmed V and J ends, which lost 0 bases and 6 bases, there was a span of 9 bases. CDR3: CASSYSLLSNSPLHF. The CDR3 nucleotides are TGTGCCAGCAGTTACTCGTTGTTATCTAATTCACCCCTCCACTTT.

The gene calls are TRBV7-9 and TRBJ1-1; D may be TRBD1 (5 bases). V was pared by 1 base and J by 5 bases, with 11 bases between. CDR1 and CDR2 (germline): SEHNR, FQNEAQ (reference sequence). CDR3 length equals 14 residues. The CDR3 spells CASSLGRGPTEAFF. CDR3 in DNA: TGTGCCAGCAGCTTAGGGAGGGGCCCGACTGAAGCTTTCTTT.

This sequence joins TRBV20-1 and TRBJ2-1; D is ambiguous. Trimming removed 3 bases at V and 8 bases at J, with 8 bases between. CDR3 length equals 11 residues. Looked up from germline, CDR1 is DFQATT and CDR2 is SNEGSKA (reference sequence). CDR3 sequence reads: CSASQAYEQFF. CDR3 bases: TGCAGTGCTAGCCAAGCTTATGAGCAGTTCTTC.

V usage is TRBV20-1 and J usage is TRBJ2-7; D not resolved. The V end lost 3 bases, the J end lost 4 bases, and 7 bases lay between the germline ends. Germline V gives CDR1 DFQATT, CDR2 SNEGSKA (reference sequence). The CDR3 runs 11 residues. The CDR3 loop reads CSARKRYEQYF. CDR3 sequence (DNA): TGCAGTGCTAGGAAGAGGTACGAGCAGTACTTC.

The chain recombines TRBV6-5 with TRBJ1-5; TRBD1 matches at 11 bases. The CDR3 contains 15 residues. The V segment lost 6 bases and the J segment 4 bases; nucleotides outside the gene matches: 5. Germline CDR1 reads MNHEY; CDR2 reads SVGAGI. The CDR3 DNA reads as TGTGCCAGCAGCCTAGGGACAGGGGGTAATCAGCCCCAGCATTTT. Encoded protein: CASSLGTGGNQPQHF.

The rearrangement uses TRBV6-6 and TRBJ2-3; 7 nucleotides align to TRBD1. The CDR3 contains 14 residues. Germline V gene lookup returns CDR1 MNHNY and CDR2 SVGAGI (reference sequence). V dropped 6 bases and J dropped 0; count of bases not matched to a gene: 3. The CDR3 loop is CASRPQGSTDTQYF. Here the CDR3 DNA reads TGTGCCAGCAGACCACAGGGGAGCACAGATACGCAGTATTTT.

The rearrangement joins TRBV30 to TRBJ2-7, with D hard to call. This CDR3 comprises 13 residues. The V end lost 0 bases, the J end lost 3 bases, and 9 bases lay between the germline ends. The germline CDR1 and CDR2 sequences are GTSNPN and SVGIG (reference sequence). The CDR3 is CAWSVALFYEQYF. As DNA, the CDR3 is TGTGCCTGGAGTGTAGCTCTTTTCTACGAGCAGTACTTC.